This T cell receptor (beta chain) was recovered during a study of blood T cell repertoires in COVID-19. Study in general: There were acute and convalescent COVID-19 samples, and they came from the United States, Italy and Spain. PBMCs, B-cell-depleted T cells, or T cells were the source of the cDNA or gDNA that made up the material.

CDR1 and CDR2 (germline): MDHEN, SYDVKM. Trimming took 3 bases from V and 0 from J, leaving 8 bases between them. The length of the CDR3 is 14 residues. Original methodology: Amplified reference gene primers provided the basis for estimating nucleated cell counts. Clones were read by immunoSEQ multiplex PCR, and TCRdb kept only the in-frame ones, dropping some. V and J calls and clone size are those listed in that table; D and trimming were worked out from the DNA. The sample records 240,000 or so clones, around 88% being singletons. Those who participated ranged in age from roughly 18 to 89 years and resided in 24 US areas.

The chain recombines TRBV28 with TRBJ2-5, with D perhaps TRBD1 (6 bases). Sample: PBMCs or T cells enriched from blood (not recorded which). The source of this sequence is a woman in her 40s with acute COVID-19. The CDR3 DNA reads TGTGCCAGCAGTTTTGGGACATACCAAGAGACCCAGTACTTC. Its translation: CASSFGTYQETQYF.